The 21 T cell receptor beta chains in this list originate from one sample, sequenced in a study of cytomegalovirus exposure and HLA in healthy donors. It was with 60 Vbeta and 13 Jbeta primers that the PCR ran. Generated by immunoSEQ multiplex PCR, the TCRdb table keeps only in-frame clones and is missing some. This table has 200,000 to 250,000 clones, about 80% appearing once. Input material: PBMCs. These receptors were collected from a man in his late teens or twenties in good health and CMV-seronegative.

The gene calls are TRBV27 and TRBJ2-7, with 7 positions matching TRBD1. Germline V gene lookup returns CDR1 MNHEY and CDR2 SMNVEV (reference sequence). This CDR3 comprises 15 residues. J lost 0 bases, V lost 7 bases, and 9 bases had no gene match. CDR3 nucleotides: TGTGCCAGCAAAACCGGGACAGCATACTCCTACGAGCAGTACTTC. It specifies CASKTGTAYSYEQYF.

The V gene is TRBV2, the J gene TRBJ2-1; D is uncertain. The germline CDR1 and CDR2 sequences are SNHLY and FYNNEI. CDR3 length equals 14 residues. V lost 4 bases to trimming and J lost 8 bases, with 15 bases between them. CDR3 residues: CASSVRTRFDEQFF. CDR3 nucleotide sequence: TGTGCCAGCAGTGTGCGTACCCGCTTCGATGAGCAGTTCTTC.

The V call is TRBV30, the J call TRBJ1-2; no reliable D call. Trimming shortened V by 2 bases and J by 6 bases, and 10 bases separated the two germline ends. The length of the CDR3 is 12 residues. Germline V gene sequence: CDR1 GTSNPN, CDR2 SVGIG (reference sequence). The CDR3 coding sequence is TGTGCCTGGAGTCCATCGGGGAATGGCTACACCTTC. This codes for CAWSPSGNGYTF.

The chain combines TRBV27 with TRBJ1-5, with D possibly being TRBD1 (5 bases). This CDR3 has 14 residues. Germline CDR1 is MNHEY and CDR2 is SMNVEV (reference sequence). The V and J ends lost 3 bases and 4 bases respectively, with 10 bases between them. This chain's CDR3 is CASSFWPGNQPQHF. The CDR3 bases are TGTGCCAGCAGTTTTTGGCCAGGGAATCAGCCCCAGCATTTT.

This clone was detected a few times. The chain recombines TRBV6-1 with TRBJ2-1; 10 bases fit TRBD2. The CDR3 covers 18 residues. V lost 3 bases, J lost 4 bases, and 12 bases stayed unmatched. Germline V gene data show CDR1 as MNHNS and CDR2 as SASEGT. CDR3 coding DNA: TGTGCCAGCAGTGAGATGTCTAGCGGGAGACCCGAATACAATGAGCAGTTCTTC. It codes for CASSEMSSGRPEYNEQFF.

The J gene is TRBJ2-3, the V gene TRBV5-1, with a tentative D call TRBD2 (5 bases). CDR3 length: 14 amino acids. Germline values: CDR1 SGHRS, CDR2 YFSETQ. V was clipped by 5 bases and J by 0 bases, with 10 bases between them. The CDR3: CASSSATSTDTQYF. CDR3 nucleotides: TGCGCCAGCAGTAGCGCCACTAGCACAGATACGCAGTATTTT.

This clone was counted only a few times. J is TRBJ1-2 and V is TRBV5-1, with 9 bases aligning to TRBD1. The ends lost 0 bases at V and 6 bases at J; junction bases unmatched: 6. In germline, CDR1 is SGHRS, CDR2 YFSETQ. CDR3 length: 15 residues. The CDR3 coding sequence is TGCGCCAGCAGCTTGGTAGGGACAGGGAGGGATGGCTACACCTTC. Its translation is CASSLVGTGRDGYTF.

For the CDR3, the DNA is TGTGCCAGCAGCCGACTACAGGGGGACCCCAATGAGCAGTTCTTC. Its protein product is CASSRLQGDPNEQFF. This sequence joins TRBV7-2 and TRBJ2-1; 8 positions agree with TRBD1. V gave up 5 bases and J gave up 6 bases; unmatched junction bases: 9. Germline V gene data show CDR1 as SGHTA and CDR2 as FQGNSA. This CDR3 comprises 15 residues.

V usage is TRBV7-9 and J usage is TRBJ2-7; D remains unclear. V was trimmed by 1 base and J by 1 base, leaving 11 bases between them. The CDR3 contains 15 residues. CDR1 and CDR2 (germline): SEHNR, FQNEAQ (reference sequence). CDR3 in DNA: TGTGCCAGCAGCTTAGATCGTTTGCAGTCCTACGAGCAGTACTTC. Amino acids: CASSLDRLQSYEQYF.

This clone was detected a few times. The CDR3 spells CASSVEMGHYNEQFF. In DNA, the CDR3 is TGTGCCAGCAGCGTAGAGATGGGCCACTACAATGAGCAGTTCTTC. The chain is built from TRBV9 and TRBJ2-1; D call uncertain. V was trimmed by 0 bases and J by 3 bases, leaving 10 bases between them. This CDR3 has 15 amino acids. The germline CDR1 and CDR2 sequences are SGDLS and YYNGEE.

This CDR3 is CASSTAQASSYEQYF. CDR3 DNA sequence: TGTGCCAGCAGTACCGCCCAAGCGTCATCATACGAGCAGTACTTC. V usage is TRBV2 and J usage is TRBJ2-5; D remains ambiguous. Near its end, the DNA agrees better with TRBJ2-7, so the J call may be wrong. The length of the CDR3 is 15 residues. In germline, CDR1 is SNHLY, CDR2 FYNNEI.

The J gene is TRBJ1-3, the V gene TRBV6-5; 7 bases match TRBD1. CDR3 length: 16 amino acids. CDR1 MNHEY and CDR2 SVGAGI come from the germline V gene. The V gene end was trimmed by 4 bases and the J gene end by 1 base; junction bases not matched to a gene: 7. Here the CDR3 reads CASSSLGQSSGNTIYF. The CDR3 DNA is TGTGCCAGCAGTTCTCTGGGACAGTCGTCTGGAAACACCATATATTTT.

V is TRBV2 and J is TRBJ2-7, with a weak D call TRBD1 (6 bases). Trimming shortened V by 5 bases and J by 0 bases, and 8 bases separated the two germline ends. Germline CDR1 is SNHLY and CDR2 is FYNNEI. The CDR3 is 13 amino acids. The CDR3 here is CASSWDTSYEQYF. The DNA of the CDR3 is TGTGCCAGCAGTTGGGACACCTCCTACGAGCAGTACTTC.

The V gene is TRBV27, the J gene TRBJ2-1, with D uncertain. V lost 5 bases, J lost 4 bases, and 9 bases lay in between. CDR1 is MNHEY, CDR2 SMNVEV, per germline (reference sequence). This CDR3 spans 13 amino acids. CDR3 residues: CASSMYLYNEQFF. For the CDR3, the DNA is TGTGCCAGCAGTATGTACTTGTACAATGAGCAGTTCTTC.

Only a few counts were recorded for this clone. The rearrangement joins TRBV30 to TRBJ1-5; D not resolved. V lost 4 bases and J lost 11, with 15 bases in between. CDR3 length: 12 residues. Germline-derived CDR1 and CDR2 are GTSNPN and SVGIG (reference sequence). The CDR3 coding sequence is TGTGCCTGGAATGCAGGTCAATCAGCCCAGCATTTT. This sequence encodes CAWNAGQSAQHF.

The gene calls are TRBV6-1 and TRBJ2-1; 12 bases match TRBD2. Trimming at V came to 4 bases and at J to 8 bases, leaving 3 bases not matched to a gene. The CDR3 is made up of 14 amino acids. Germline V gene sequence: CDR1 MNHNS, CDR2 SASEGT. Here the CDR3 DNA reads TGTGCCAGCAGTGGACTAGCGGGAGTTCATGAGCAGTTCTTC. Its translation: CASSGLAGVHEQFF.

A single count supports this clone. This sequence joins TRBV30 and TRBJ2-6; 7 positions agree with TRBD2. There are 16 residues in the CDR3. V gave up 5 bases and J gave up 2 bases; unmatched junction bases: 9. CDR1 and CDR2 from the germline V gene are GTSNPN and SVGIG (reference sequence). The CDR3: CAWGGVITPGANVLTF. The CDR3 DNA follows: TGTGCCTGGGGGGGGGTAATTACCCCTGGGGCCAACGTCCTGACTTTC.

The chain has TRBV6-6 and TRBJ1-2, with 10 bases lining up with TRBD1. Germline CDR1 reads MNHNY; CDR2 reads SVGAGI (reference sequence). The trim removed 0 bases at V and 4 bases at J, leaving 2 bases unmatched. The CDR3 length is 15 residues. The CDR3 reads CASSYSRTGGYGYTF. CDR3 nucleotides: TGTGCCAGCAGTTACTCTAGGACAGGGGGCTATGGCTACACCTTC.

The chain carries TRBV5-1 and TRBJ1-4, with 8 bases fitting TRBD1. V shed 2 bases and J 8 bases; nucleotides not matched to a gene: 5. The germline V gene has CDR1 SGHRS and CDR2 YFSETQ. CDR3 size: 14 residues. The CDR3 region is CASSFQGAQEKLFF. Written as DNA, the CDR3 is TGCGCCAGCAGCTTTCAGGGGGCGCAAGAAAAACTGTTTTTT.

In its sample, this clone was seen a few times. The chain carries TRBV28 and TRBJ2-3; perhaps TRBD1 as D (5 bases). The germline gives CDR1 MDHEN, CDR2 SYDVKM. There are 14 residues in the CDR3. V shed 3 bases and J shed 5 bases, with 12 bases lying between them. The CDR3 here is CASSFSRVQDTQYF. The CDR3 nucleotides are TGTGCCAGCAGTTTTAGCAGGGTCCAAGATACGCAGTATTTT.

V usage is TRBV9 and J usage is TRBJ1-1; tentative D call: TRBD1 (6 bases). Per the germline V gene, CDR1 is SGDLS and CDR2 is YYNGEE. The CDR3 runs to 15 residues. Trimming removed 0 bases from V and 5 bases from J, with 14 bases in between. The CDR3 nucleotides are TGTGCCAGCAGCGTAGGAGGGAGGGGGGGGACTGAAGCTTTCTTT. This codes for CASSVGGRGGTEAFF.